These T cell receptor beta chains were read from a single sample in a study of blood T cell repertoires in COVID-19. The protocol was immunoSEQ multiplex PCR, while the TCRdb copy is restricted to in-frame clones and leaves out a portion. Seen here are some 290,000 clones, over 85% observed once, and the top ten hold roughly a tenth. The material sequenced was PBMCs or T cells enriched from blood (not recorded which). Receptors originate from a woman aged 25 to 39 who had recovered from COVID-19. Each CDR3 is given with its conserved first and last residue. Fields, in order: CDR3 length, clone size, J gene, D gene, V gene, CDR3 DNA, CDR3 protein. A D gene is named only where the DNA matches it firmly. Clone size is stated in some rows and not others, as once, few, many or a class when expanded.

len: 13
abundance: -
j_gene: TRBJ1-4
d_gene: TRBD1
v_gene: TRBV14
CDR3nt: TGTGCCAGCAGCGAAGGACAGGATGAAAAACTGTTTTTT
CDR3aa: CASSEGQDEKLFF

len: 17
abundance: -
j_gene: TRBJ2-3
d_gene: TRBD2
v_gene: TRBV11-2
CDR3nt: TGTGCCAGCAGCTTAGGTCCAGCGGGAGGCCCTGGAGATACGCAGTATTTT
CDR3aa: CASSLGPAGGPGDTQYF

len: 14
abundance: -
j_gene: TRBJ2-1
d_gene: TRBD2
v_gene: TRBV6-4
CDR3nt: TGTGCCAGCAGTGAACTAGCGGGTCAGGATGAGCAGTTCTTC
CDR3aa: CASSELAGQDEQFF

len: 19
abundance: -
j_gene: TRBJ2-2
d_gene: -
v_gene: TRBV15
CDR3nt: TGTGCCACCAGCAGAGATATGGCGTGGCAGGGAAGAAACACCGGGGAGCTGTTTTTT
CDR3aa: CATSRDMAWQGRNTGELFF

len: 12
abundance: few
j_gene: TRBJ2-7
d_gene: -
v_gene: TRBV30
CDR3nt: TGTGCCTGGAGGGACAGCTCCTACGAGCAGTACTTC
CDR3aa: CAWRDSSYEQYF

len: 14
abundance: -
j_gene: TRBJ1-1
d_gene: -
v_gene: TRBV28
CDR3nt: TGTGCCAGCAGCCCAGGGGCGTGGGACACTGAAGCTTTCTTT
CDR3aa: CASSPGAWDTEAFF

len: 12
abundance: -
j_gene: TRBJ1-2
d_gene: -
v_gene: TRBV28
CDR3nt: TGTGCCAGCAGTGTATCCATCTATGGCTACACCTTC
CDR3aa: CASSVSIYGYTF

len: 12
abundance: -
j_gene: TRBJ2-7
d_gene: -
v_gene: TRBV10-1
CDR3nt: TGCGCCAGCAGTGACTACAGCTACGAGCAGTACTTC
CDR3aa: CASSDYSYEQYF

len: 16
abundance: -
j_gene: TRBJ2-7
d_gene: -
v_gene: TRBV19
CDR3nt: TGTGCCAGTAGTACCGTCATGCGGGGAGTGGGGGGCGAGCAGTACTTC
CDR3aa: CASSTVMRGVGGEQYF

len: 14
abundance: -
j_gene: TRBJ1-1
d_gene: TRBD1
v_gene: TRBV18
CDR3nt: TGTGCCAGCTCACCGGGACAGGGGAGGACTGAAGCTTTCTTT
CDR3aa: CASSPGQGRTEAFF

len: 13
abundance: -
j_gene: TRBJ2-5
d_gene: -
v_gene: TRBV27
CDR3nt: TGTGCCAGCAGAACAGGGATTTGGGAGACCCAGTACTTC
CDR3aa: CASRTGIWETQYF

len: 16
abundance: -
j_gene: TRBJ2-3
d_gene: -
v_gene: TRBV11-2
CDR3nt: TGTGCCAGCAGCTTGAGGTACGCCGATTCCACAGATACGCAGTATTTT
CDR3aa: CASSLRYADSTDTQYF

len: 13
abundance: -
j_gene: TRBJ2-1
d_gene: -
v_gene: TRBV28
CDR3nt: TGTGCCAGCAGCCCGGGGGGCAGAGATGAGCAGTTCTTC
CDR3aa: CASSPGGRDEQFF

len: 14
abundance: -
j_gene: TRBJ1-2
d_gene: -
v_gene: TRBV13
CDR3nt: TGTGCCAGCAGCTTAGGGTATACGGACTATGGCTACACCTTC
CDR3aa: CASSLGYTDYGYTF

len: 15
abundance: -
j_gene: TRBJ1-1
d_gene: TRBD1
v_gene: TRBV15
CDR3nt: TGTGCCACCAGCCCCCAGGGACAGGGCAACACTGAAGCTTTCTTT
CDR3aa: CATSPQGQGNTEAFF

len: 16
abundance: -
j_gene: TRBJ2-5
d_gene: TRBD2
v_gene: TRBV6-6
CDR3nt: TGTGCCAGCAGTTACCGCACTAGCGGTACACAAGAGACCCAGTACTTC
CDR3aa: CASSYRTSGTQETQYF

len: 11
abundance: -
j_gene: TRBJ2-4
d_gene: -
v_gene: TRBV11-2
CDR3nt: TGTGCCAGCAGCCCCCGAAACATTCAGTACTTC
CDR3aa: CASSPRNIQYF

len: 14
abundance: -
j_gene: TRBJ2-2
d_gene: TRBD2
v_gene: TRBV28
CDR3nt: TGTGCCAGCAGCGAGCGGGAGTTTGGCGGGGAGCTGTTTTTT
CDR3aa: CASSEREFGGELFF

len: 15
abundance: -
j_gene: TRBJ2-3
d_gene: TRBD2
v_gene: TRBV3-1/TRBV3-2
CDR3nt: TGTGCCAGCAGCCAAGACCTAGCGGGAGGAAATACGCAGTATTTT
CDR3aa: CASSQDLAGGNTQYF

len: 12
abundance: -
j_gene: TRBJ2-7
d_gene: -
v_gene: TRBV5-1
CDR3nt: TGCGCCAGCAGCTTTGGGGGCGACGAGCAGTACTTC
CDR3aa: CASSFGGDEQYF

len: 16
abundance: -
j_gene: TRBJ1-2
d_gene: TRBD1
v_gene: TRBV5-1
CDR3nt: TGCGCCAGCAGCCCGAGTGGGGACAGGAGTAACTATGGCTACACCTTC
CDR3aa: CASSPSGDRSNYGYTF

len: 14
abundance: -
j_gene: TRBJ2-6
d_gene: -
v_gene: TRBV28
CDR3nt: TGTGCCAGCAGTGAACACTCTGGGGCCAACGTCCTGACTTTC
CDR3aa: CASSEHSGANVLTF

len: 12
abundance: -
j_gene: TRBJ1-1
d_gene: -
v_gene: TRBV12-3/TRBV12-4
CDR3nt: TGTGCCAGCAGAGCCGACAGCACTGAAGCTTTCTTT
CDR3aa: CASRADSTEAFF

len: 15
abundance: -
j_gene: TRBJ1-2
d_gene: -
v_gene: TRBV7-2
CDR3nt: TGTGCCAGCAGCTTACATCCCGGACGGGAAACTGGCTACACCTTC
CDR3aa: CASSLHPGRETGYTF

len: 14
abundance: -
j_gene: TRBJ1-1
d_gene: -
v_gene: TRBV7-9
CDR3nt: TGTGCCAGCAGCTTCAACAGCGGATCCACTGAAGCTTTCTTT
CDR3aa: CASSFNSGSTEAFF

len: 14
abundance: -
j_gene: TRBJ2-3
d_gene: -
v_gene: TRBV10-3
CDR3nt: TGTGCCATCAGGGGGGCTTTCTACACAGATACGCAGTATTTT
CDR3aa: CAIRGAFYTDTQYF

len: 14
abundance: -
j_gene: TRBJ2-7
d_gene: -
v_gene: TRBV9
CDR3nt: TGTGCCAGCAGCGTAGCGGGTACCGCCTACGAGCAGTACTTC
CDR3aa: CASSVAGTAYEQYF

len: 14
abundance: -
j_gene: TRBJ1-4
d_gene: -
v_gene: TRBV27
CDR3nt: TGTGCCACGACTAACGCTAATCAACCGGAAAAACTGTTTTTT
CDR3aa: CATTNANQPEKLFF

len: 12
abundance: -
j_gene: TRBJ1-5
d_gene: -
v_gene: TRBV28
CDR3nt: TGTGCCAGCAGTTTCAGTAATCAGCCCCAGCATTTT
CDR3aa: CASSFSNQPQHF

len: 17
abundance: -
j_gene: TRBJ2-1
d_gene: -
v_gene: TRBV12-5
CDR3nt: TGTGCTAGTGGTCAAGCCAGGGTTTTCAGCGGGCTTAATGAGCAGTTCTTC
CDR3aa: CASGQARVFSGLNEQFF

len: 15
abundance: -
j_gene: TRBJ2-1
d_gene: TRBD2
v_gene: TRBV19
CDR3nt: TGTGCCAGTAGTACCGAACTAGCGGGAGGCAATGAGCAGTTCTTC
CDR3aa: CASSTELAGGNEQFF

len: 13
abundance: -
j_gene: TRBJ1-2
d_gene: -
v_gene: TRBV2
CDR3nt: TGTGCCAGCAGTGAGGACAGTAGCTATGGCTACACCTTC
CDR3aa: CASSEDSSYGYTF

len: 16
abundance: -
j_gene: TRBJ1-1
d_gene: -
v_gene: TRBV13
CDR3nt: TGTGCCAGCAGCCACGGATTAGACAGACCGAACACTGAAGCTTTCTTT
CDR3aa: CASSHGLDRPNTEAFF

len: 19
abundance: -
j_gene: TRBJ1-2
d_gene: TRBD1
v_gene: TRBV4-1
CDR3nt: TGCGCCAGCAGCCAAAATTCCGTATGGACAGGGAGGATTAACTATGGCTACACCTTC
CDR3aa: CASSQNSVWTGRINYGYTF

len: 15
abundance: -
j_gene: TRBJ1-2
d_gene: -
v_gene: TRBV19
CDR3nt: TGTGCCAGTAGTTCTGGGGCAGATCTTAACTATGGCTACACCTTC
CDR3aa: CASSSGADLNYGYTF

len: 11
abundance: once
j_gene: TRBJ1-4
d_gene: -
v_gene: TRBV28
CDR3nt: TGTGCCAGCAGTCCCTCCAGGGAACTGTTTTTT
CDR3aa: CASSPSRELFF

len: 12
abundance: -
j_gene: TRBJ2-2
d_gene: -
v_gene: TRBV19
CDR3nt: TGTGCCAGTTCCCCGCGGGCCGGGGAGCTGTTTTTT
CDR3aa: CASSPRAGELFF